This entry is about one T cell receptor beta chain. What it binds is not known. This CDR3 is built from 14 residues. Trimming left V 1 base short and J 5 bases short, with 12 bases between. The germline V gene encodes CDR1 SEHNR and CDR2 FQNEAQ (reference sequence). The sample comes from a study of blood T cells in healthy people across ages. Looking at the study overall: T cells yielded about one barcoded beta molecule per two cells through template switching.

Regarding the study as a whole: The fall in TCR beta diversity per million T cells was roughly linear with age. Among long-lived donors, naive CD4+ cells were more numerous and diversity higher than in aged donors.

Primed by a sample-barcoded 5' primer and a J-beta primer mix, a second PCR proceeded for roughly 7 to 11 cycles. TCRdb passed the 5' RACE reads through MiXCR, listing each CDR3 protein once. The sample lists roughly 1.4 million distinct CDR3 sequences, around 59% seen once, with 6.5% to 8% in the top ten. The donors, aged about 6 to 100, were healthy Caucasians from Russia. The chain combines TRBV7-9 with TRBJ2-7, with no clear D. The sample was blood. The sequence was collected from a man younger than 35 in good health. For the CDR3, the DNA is TGTGCCAGCAGCTTAGTTTCCAGCATCCACGAGCAGTACTTC. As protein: CASSLVSSIHEQYF.